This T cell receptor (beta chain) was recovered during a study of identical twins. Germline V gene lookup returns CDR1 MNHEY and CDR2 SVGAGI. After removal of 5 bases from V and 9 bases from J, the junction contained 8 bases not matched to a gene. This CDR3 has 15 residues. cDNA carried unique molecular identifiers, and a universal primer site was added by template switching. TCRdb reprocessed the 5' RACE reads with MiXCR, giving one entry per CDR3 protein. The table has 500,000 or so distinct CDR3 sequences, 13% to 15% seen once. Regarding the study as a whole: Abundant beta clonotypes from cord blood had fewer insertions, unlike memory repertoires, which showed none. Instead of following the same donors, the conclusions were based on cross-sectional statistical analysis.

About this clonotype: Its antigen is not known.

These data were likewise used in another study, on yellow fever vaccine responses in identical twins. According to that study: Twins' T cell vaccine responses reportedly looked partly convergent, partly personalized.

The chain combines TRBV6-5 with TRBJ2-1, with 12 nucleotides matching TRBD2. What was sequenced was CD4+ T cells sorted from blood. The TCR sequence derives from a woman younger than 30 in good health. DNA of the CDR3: TGTGCCAGCAGTACTAGCGGGGGGTCTAGTGGTGAGCAGTTCTTC. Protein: CASSTSGGSSGEQFF.